The subject of this entry is one T cell receptor beta chain. Its specificity is unknown. These data originate in a study of blood T cells in healthy people across ages. The study, taken as a whole, reports: As age increased, TCR beta diversity per million T cells fell in a roughly linear fashion. Naive T cell percentage strongly correlated with TCR beta diversity.

Primers used in a second PCR of roughly 7 to 12 cycles were a sample-barcoded 5' primer and a J-beta primer mix. One entry per CDR3 protein, called by TCRdb with MiXCR from the 5' RACE reads. The sample carries approximately 690,000 distinct CDR3 sequences, 35% to 50% recorded once. CDR3 size: 14 residues. With 6 bases clipped from V and 1 base from J, the junction kept 6 bases outside the gene matches. CDR1 and CDR2 (germline): ENHRY, SYGVKD. The sequenced material came from blood. The chain uses TRBV10-3 and TRBJ2-7, with TRBD1 matching 7 bases. The TCR was taken from a man aged 80 or over in good health. The CDR3 DNA reads as TGTGCCATCAGCCCCGGGACAGATTCCTACGAGCAGTACTTC. Translating it yields CAISPGTDSYEQYF.